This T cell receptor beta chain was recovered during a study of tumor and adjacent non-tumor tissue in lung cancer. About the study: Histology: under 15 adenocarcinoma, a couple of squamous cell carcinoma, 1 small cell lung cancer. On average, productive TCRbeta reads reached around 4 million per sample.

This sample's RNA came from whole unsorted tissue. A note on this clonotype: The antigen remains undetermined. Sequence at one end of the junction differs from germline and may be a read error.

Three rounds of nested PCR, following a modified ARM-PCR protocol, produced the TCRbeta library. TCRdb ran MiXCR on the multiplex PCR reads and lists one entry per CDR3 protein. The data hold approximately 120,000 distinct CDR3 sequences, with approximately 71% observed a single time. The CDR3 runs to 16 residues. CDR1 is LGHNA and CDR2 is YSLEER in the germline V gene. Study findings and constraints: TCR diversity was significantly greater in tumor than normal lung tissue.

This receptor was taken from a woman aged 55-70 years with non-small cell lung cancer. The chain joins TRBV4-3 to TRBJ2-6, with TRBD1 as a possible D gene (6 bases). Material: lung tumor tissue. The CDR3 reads CAISQEQGIGANVLTF. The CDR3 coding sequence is TGTGCCATCAGCCAAGAACAGGGTATTGGGGCCAACGTCCTGACTTTC.